One and the same sample provided the 20 T cell receptor beta chains below, sequenced in a study of cytomegalovirus exposure and HLA in healthy donors. The study ran its PCR with 60 Vbeta and 13 Jbeta primers. Assay used: immunoSEQ multiplex PCR; TCRdb lists only in-frame clones, some missing. The profile covers around 90,000 clones, with roughly four fifths appearing a single time and 0.57% taken by the ten largest. Sequenced input: PBMCs. Receptors were obtained from a man between 25 and 39 years old in good health and CMV-seronegative.

This clone was seen a handful of times. This chain links TRBV6-6 with TRBJ1-5, with D unclear. CDR1 and CDR2 (germline): MNHNY, SVGAGI (reference sequence). The CDR3 extends over 14 amino acids. V lost 2 bases and J 5 bases, leaving 10 bases between the germline ends. Here the CDR3 DNA reads TGTGCCAGCAGTTACGGGCAGAGCCATCAGCCCCAGCATTTT. It encodes CASSYGQSHQPQHF.

This chain connects TRBV7-3 to TRBJ2-3; 8 positions agree with TRBD2. V gave up 5 bases and J gave up 0 bases; unmatched junction bases: 4. Germline V gene lookup returns CDR1 SGHTA and CDR2 FQGTGA. The CDR3 is 15 amino acids. CDR3 nucleotides: TGTGCCAGCAGCCCCAAGCGGGGGAGCACAGATACGCAGTATTTT. As protein: CASSPKRGSTDTQYF.

V usage is TRBV7-2 and J usage is TRBJ1-5; D call uncertain. Germline CDR1 is SGHTA and CDR2 is FQGNSA. V was cut by 6 bases and J by 3 bases, with 15 bases left in between. The CDR3 is 15 amino acids. DNA of the CDR3: TGTGCCAGCAGTAGAGAGGCAGCTTACAATCAGCCCCAGCATTTT. Translated, it gives CASSREAAYNQPQHF. The whole variable domain, remainder taken from reference TRBV7-2 and TRBJ1-5, is GAGVSQSPSNKVTEKGKDVELRCDPISGHTALYWYRQSLGQGLEFLIYFQGNSAPDKSGLPSDRFSAERTGGSVSTLTIQRTQQEDSAVYLCASSREAAYNQPQHFGDGTRLSIL.

V is TRBV5-4 and J is TRBJ1-1, with 9 bases that match TRBD1. CDR3 length: 16 amino acids. The ends lost 4 bases at V and 3 bases at J; junction bases unmatched: 10. Germline V gene data show CDR1 as SGHNT and CDR2 as YYREEE (reference sequence). In DNA, the CDR3 is TGTGCCAGCAGCATCCGGGACAGGGTTTTTGACACTGAAGCTTTCTTT. Translating gives CASSIRDRVFDTEAFF.

V and J are TRBV6-5 and TRBJ1-5; weak D call: TRBD1 (5 bases). The V end was cut by 6 bases, the J end by 9 bases, with 9 bases between. Germline CDR1 is MNHEY and CDR2 is SVGAGI. The CDR3 is 11 residues long. CDR3 loop: CASRNQGPQHF. DNA of the CDR3: TGTGCCAGCAGGAACCAGGGGCCCCAGCATTTT.

The J gene is TRBJ1-1, the V gene TRBV19, with a weak D call TRBD1 (6 bases). Germline assignment: CDR1 LNHDA and CDR2 SQIVND (reference sequence). The CDR3 loop spans 14 amino acids. V lost 6 bases and J lost 1, with 12 bases in between. CDR3 DNA: TGTGCCAGTAGAAGGACAGCTTCGAACACTGAAGCTTTCTTT. It translates to CASRRTASNTEAFF.

This chain uses TRBV9 with TRBJ1-6; 8 nucleotides agree with TRBD1. Per germline, CDR1 SGDLS and CDR2 YYNGEE. The CDR3 has 16 amino acids. V lost 1 base, J lost 7 bases, and 7 bases stayed unmatched. CDR3 DNA sequence: TGTGCCAGCAGCGTAATGGGACAGGCGGCCAATTCACCCCTCCACTTT. The encoded protein is CASSVMGQAANSPLHF.

The chain recombines TRBV2 with TRBJ2-3; D might be TRBD1 (6 bases). This CDR3 is 15 amino acids long. The V gene lost 4 bases and the J gene lost 2 bases, with 13 bases spanning the gap. Germline CDR1 and CDR2: SNHLY and FYNNEI. Here the CDR3 reads CASSADSGYTDTQYF. The CDR3 DNA follows: TGTGCCAGCAGTGCGGACAGCGGATACACAGATACGCAGTATTTT.

The genes are TRBV18 and TRBJ1-5; the D gene is possibly TRBD1 (5 bases). Trimming removed 3 bases from V and 5 bases from J, with 11 bases in between. Per germline, CDR1 KGHSH and CDR2 LQKENI. This CDR3 has 14 residues. The CDR3 sequence is CASSPGGGYQPQHF. The CDR3 nucleotides read TGTGCCAGCTCACCCGGGGGGGGGTATCAGCCCCAGCATTTT.

This chain links TRBV18 with TRBJ2-7; TRBD2 matches 9 bases. This CDR3 has 14 amino acids. V lost 4 bases, J lost 6 bases, and 7 bases stayed unmatched. Germline V lookup: CDR1 KGHSH, CDR2 LQKENI. CDR3 in amino acids: CASSLGGLAREQYV. DNA for the CDR3: TGTGCCAGCTCACTAGGGGGACTAGCTCGCGAGCAGTACGTC.

On this clone: The sample carries other DNA sequences with the same CDR3. The chain is built from TRBV4-1 and TRBJ2-1; 10 nucleotides align to TRBD2. V shed 6 bases and J 1 base; nucleotides not matched to a gene: 3. The CDR3 extends over 15 amino acids. Germline CDR1 reads MGHRA; CDR2 reads YSYEKL. For the CDR3, the DNA is TGCGCCAGCAGACCGGGACTAGCGTCCTACAATGAGCAGTTCTTC. This encodes CASRPGLASYNEQFF.

The chain has TRBV28 and TRBJ1-2; D is ambiguous. The V end was cut by 3 bases, the J end by 5 bases, with 7 bases between. Germline CDR1 and CDR2: MDHEN and SYDVKM. The CDR3 sequence is 12 residues long. CDR3 residues: CASSFREYGYTF. The CDR3 DNA reads TGTGCCAGCAGTTTTCGGGAATATGGCTACACCTTC.

This chain uses TRBV6-5 with TRBJ1-3; D is perhaps TRBD1 (5 bases). In germline, CDR1 is MNHEY, CDR2 SVGAGI. V lost 7 bases and J lost 0, with 13 bases in between. The length of the CDR3 is 15 residues. CDR3 in DNA: TGTGCCAGCAACTCGGGGGTCAACTCTGGAAACACCATATATTTT. As protein: CASNSGVNSGNTIYF.

V and J are TRBV27 and TRBJ1-2; a weak D match, TRBD1 (6 bases). There are 16 residues in the CDR3. V was cut by 6 bases and J by 6 bases, with 23 bases left in between. Germline assignment: CDR1 MNHEY and CDR2 SMNVEV (reference sequence). The CDR3 nucleotides read TGTGCCAGCAGATTCGTCGCATCTTTAGAGGGGGATGGCTACACCTTC. Residues: CASRFVASLEGDGYTF.

This clone has only a few counts. The chain joins TRBV6-1 to TRBJ1-4; no clear D gene. Germline CDR1 MNHNS, CDR2 SASEGT. The germline V and J ends were trimmed by 2 bases and 7 bases, with 8 bases remaining between them. The CDR3 runs 13 residues. The CDR3 sequence: CASSEYAGEKLFF. CDR3 DNA sequence: TGTGCCAGCAGTGAATACGCGGGTGAAAAACTGTTTTTT.

V usage is TRBV19 and J usage is TRBJ1-5; D is ambiguous. There are 15 residues in the CDR3. Per germline, CDR1 LNHDA and CDR2 SQIVND (reference sequence). V was pared by 1 base and J by 6 bases, with 13 bases between. For the CDR3, the DNA is TGTGCCAGTAGTATAGTATTACCAGCGGGTCAGCCCCAGCATTTT. Translated: CASSIVLPAGQPQHF.

V is TRBV9 and J is TRBJ1-1; the match to TRBD1 covers 7 bases. V dropped 3 bases and J dropped 2; count of bases not matched to a gene: 4. The V gene's germline CDR1 is SGDLS and CDR2 YYNGEE. The CDR3 extends over 14 amino acids. CDR3 nucleotides: TGTGCCAGCAGCGGGGGGACAGCCAACACTGAAGCTTTCTTT. This gives the protein CASSGGTANTEAFF.

This rearrangement joins TRBV6-6 to TRBJ1-2, with D tentatively TRBD1 (6 bases). The CDR3 loop spans 14 amino acids. The germline CDR1 and CDR2 sequences are MNHNY and SVGAGI (reference sequence). V was clipped by 6 bases and J by 2 bases, with 13 bases between them. The chain's CDR3 is CASSPTGQNYGYTF. CDR3 in DNA: TGTGCCAGCAGCCCAACCGGACAGAACTATGGCTACACCTTC.

The CDR3 region is CASRKPGADTQYF. The CDR3 bases are TGTGCCAGCAGAAAACCAGGGGCAGATACGCAGTATTTT. The V gene is TRBV6-4, the J gene TRBJ2-3; perhaps TRBD1 as D (6 bases). The CDR3 spans 13 residues. The V end was cut by 6 bases, the J end by 4 bases, with 11 bases between. Germline CDR1 and CDR2: MRHNA and SNTAGT.

The rearrangement uses TRBV7-9 and TRBJ1-2, with D unresolved. Germline CDR1 is SEHNR and CDR2 is FQNEAQ (reference sequence). Trimming took off 1 base at V and 4 bases at J, with 7 bases between the two ends. The CDR3 has 13 amino acids. The CDR3 nucleotides are TGTGCCAGCAGCTTAGGTCGGTCCTATGGCTACACCTTC. This encodes CASSLGRSYGYTF.